This T cell receptor beta chain was captured in a study of CD8 T cells in Susac syndrome. Across the whole study: There were Susac syndrome patients who were therapy-naive at blood draw, others on corticosteroids, and others on intravenous immunoglobulin alone.

Germline V lookup: CDR1 SQVTM, CDR2 ANQGSEA. The germline V and J ends were trimmed by 0 bases and 10 bases, with 6 bases remaining between them. This CDR3 spans 10 amino acids. Sequencing of TCR beta was performed on blood CD8+ T cells and on blood CD4+ T cells. Random hexamers were used to reverse transcribe the RNA input (roughly 0.5 to 1 ug). TCRdb recomputed calls from the immunoSEQ multiplex PCR reads with MiXCR, one row per CDR3 protein. This sample has 130,000 or so distinct CDR3 sequences, with 96% found just once. The sample was CD4+ T cells from PBMCs. The receptor's source is a human donor with Susac syndrome. The chain carries TRBV29-1 and TRBJ1-1, with a weak D call TRBD1 (5 bases). The CDR3 coding sequence is TGCAGCGTTGAAGAGGGACGAGCTTTCTTT. Amino acids: CSVEEGRAFF.